This TCR beta chain was sequenced in a study of a mutant IDH1 vaccine in newly diagnosed glioma. Time point indicated: week 47, end of study. Every vaccination contained 300 ug of the mutant IDH1 20-mer peptide and was paired with topical imiquimod. The table came from immunoSEQ multiplex PCR; TCRdb's copy has only in-frame clones and leaves some out. The table has roughly 46,000 clones, around 84% seen once. Per germline, CDR1 LNHNV and CDR2 YYDKDF (reference sequence). The CDR3 totals 13 residues. V was trimmed by 5 bases and J by 1 base, leaving 8 bases between them. This clone was detected only a few times. The antigen remains undetermined.

The receptor comes from a woman in her twenties or thirties with glioma. Some clones in this sample may be carry-over from other donors' samples. Specimen: PBMCs, collected from a glioma patient whose treatment included an IDH1 peptide vaccine. This chain links TRBV15 with TRBJ1-1; unclear D gene. CDR3 in DNA: TGTGCCACCAGCCCGGGTAAGAACACTGAAGCTTTCTTT. The encoded protein is CATSPGKNTEAFF.